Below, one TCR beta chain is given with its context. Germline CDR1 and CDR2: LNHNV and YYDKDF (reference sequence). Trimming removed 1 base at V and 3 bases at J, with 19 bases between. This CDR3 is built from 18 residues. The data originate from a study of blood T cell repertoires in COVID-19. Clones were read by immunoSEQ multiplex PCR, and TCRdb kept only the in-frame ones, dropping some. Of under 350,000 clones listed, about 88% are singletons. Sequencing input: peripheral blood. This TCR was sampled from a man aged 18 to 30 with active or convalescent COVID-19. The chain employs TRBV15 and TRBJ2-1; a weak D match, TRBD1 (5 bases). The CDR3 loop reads CATSRARPTAESYNEQFF. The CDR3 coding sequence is TGTGCCACCAGCAGAGCCCGACCGACAGCCGAAAGCTACAATGAGCAGTTCTTC.